This T cell receptor beta chain is from a study of blood T cell repertoires in COVID-19. Germline V gene lookup returns CDR1 SGHAT and CDR2 FQNNGV. The J segment lost 7 bases and the V segment lost 2 bases, leaving 9 bases of the junction unmatched. This CDR3 spans 15 amino acids. This clone was detected only a few times. Assay: immunoSEQ multiplex PCR; the TCRdb copy retains only in-frame clones and omits some. This sample has a few hundred thousand clones, with around 90% found just once. V is TRBV11-2 and J is TRBJ1-1, with 8 nucleotides matching TRBD1. The receptor was derived from a woman aged 55-69 years with COVID-19, enrolled during active disease. The sample was peripheral blood. The CDR3 reads CASSLLSSGGGEAFF. The CDR3 coding sequence is TGTGCCAGCAGCTTACTCTCATCAGGGGGCGGTGAAGCTTTCTTT.